These 10 T cell receptor beta chains originate from one sample sequenced in a study of T cells in narcolepsy. The repertoire was sequenced with immunoSEQ multiplex PCR; TCRdb's copy has only in-frame clones and lacks some. Among about 40,000 clones listed, about nine tenths were seen once. Specimen: CD45RA- memory CD4+ T cells from PBMCs. All receptors come from a human donor with narcolepsy.

The chain is built from TRBV7-2 and TRBJ2-5; the D is unclear. The CDR3 sequence is 14 residues long. V shed 3 bases and J shed 2 bases, with 10 bases lying between them. Germline lookup yields CDR1 SGHTA and CDR2 FQGNSA. The CDR3 loop reads CASSFGSRQETQYF. In nucleotides, the CDR3 is TGTGCCAGCAGCTTCGGCTCCCGGCAAGAGACCCAGTACTTC.

This clone occurred once. The chain couples TRBV6-6 to TRBJ1-1, with D maybe TRBD1 (6 bases). This CDR3 has 14 residues. Between the trimmed V and J ends, which lost 8 bases and 5 bases, there was a span of 18 bases. Germline-derived CDR1 and CDR2 are MNHNY and SVGAGI (reference sequence). CDR3 bases: TGTGCCAGCTCCTTGACAGGATGGTGGACTGAAGCTTTCTTT. This sequence encodes CASSLTGWWTEAFF.

The V call is TRBV6-5, the J call TRBJ2-7; the match to TRBD2 covers 11 bases. After removal of 4 bases from V and 7 bases from J, the junction contained 9 bases not matched to a gene. The CDR3 totals 15 residues. Germline values: CDR1 MNHEY, CDR2 SVGAGI. The CDR3 reads CASSSLAGGIGEQYF. The CDR3 DNA sequence: TGTGCCAGCAGTTCCCTAGCGGGGGGTATCGGGGAGCAGTACTTC.

V usage is TRBV4-1 and J usage is TRBJ2-1, with 9 bases aligning to TRBD2. The CDR3 contains 19 residues. V lost 1 base, J lost 10 bases, and 20 bases stayed unmatched. Looked up from germline, CDR1 is MGHRA and CDR2 is YSYEKL. The CDR3 sequence is CASSQVPVGGTSLGEEQFF. The DNA of the CDR3 is TGCGCCAGCAGCCAAGTGCCGGTGGGCGGGACTAGCCTTGGTGAGGAGCAGTTCTTC.

J is TRBJ1-3 and V is TRBV9; D remains unclear. Germline V gene lookup returns CDR1 SGDLS and CDR2 YYNGEE. V was clipped by 0 bases and J by 0 bases, with 10 bases between them. There are 16 residues in the CDR3. CDR3 sequence (DNA): TGTGCCAGCAGCGTAGGTCCGGGGAGCTCTGGAAACACCATATATTTT. Translation gives CASSVGPGSSGNTIYF.

Here the CDR3 DNA reads TGTGCCAGCAGCGTAACTAGCGGGGGGGTCTACGAGCAGTACTTC. Its protein product is CASSVTSGGVYEQYF. The rearrangement links TRBV5-4 to TRBJ2-7, with 13 bases aligning to TRBD2. Germline loops: CDR1 SGHNT, CDR2 YYREEE (reference sequence). The CDR3 totals 15 residues. The V gene end was trimmed by 4 bases and the J gene end by 3 bases; junction bases not matched to a gene: 4.

V and J are TRBV27 and TRBJ2-1, with 7 bases fitting TRBD1. The trim removed 6 bases at V and 7 bases at J, leaving 3 bases unmatched. CDR3 size: 12 residues. Germline CDR1 is MNHEY and CDR2 is SMNVEV (reference sequence). CDR3 sequence (DNA): TGTGCCAGCAGATCACAGGGGAATGAGCAGTTCTTC. Its translation is CASRSQGNEQFF.

The V gene is TRBV5-1, the J gene TRBJ2-6; 7 bases line up with TRBD1. The germline CDR1 and CDR2 sequences are SGHRS and YFSETQ. This CDR3 has 13 residues. V shed 7 bases and J 3 bases; nucleotides not matched to a gene: 1. The CDR3 region is CASDRDGANVLTF. Written as DNA, the CDR3 is TGCGCCAGCGACAGGGATGGGGCCAACGTCCTGACTTTC.

CDR3: CASRRTSGGKDTQYF. The CDR3 DNA is TGTGCCAGCAGACGGACTAGCGGAGGCAAGGATACGCAGTATTTT. The V and J genes are TRBV6-5 and TRBJ2-3; 10 nucleotides line up with TRBD2. CDR3 length: 15 residues. Trimming at V came to 6 bases and at J to 6 bases, leaving 9 bases not matched to a gene. The V gene's germline CDR1 is MNHEY and CDR2 SVGAGI.

The V gene is TRBV11-2, the J gene TRBJ2-7; D call uncertain. The CDR3 runs to 14 residues. Between the trimmed V and J ends, which lost 3 bases and 3 bases, there was a span of 12 bases. From germline, CDR1 is SGHAT and CDR2 FQNNGV. CDR3 loop: CASSLVSRSYEQYF. CDR3 bases: TGTGCCAGCAGCTTGGTCAGTAGGAGCTACGAGCAGTACTTC.